Listed here are 5 T cell receptor beta chains from one sample, sequenced in a study of blood T cell repertoires in COVID-19. Method: immunoSEQ multiplex PCR; TCRdb's copy keeps in-frame clones and lacks some. The table includes some 190,000 clones, roughly 84% detected once. The sequencing input was peripheral blood. The receptors originated from an elderly woman with active or convalescent COVID-19.

The rearrangement links TRBV28 to TRBJ2-3, with TRBD2 matching over 14 bases. The CDR3 sequence is 15 residues long. V gave up 6 bases and J gave up 6 bases; unmatched junction bases: 5. CDR1 MDHEN and CDR2 SYDVKM come from the germline V gene. CDR3 region: CASRGTSGRLDTQYF. The CDR3 DNA is TGTGCCAGCAGAGGGACTAGCGGGAGATTGGATACGCAGTATTTT.

This chain joins TRBV28 and TRBJ1-4; 7 bases fit TRBD1. There are 16 residues in the CDR3. V dropped 2 bases and J dropped 6; count of bases not matched to a gene: 9. CDR1 MDHEN and CDR2 SYDVKM come from the germline V gene. The CDR3 loop reads CASSLTGAGGYEKLFF. CDR3 bases: TGTGCCAGCAGTTTAACTGGGGCAGGGGGTTATGAAAAACTGTTTTTT.

This chain connects TRBV7-2 to TRBJ2-1; 10 bases map to TRBD2. Germline V CDR1 and CDR2: SGHTA, FQGNSA. V shed 5 bases, J shed 6 bases, and the junction held 13 bases outside the gene matches. This CDR3 is 17 amino acids long. The chain's CDR3 is CASSPRFGAGGINEQFF. As DNA, the CDR3 is TGTGCCAGCAGCCCCCGGTTTGGAGCGGGAGGGATCAATGAGCAGTTCTTC.

This sequence joins TRBV5-1 and TRBJ2-4, with 8 positions matching TRBD1. Germline CDR1 reads SGHRS; CDR2 reads YFSETQ. The CDR3 spans 14 residues. Trimming at V came to 4 bases and at J to 12 bases, leaving 12 bases not matched to a gene. The CDR3 DNA reads as TGCGCCAGCAGCCCGAACCCGGGAACAGGGGGTCAGTACTTC. Its translation: CASSPNPGTGGQYF.

V gene TRBV3-1 (or the pseudogene TRBV3-2) combines with J gene TRBJ1-1; 7 nucleotides match TRBD1. The CDR3 runs to 13 residues. The V gene end was trimmed by 3 bases and the J gene end by 9 bases; junction bases not matched to a gene: 7. Germline CDR1 and CDR2: LGHDT and YNNKEL (reference sequence). CDR3: CASSHPDRDKAFF. The DNA for the CDR3 is TGTGCCAGCAGCCACCCTGACAGGGATAAAGCTTTCTTT.